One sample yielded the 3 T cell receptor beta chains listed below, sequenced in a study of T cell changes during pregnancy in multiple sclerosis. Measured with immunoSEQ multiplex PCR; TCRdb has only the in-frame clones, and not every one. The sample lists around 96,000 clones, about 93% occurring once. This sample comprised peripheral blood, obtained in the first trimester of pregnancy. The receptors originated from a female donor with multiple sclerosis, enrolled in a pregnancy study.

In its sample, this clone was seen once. The CDR3 sequence is CASRSTGNTEAFF. The CDR3 nucleotides are TGTGCCAGTAGGTCGACAGGGAACACTGAAGCTTTCTTT. V is TRBV19 and J is TRBJ1-1, with D possibly being TRBD1 (6 bases). Trimming took 6 bases from V and 1 from J, leaving 9 bases between them. The CDR3 extends over 13 amino acids. Germline V gives CDR1 LNHDA, CDR2 SQIVND (reference sequence). The full variable domain, its missing parts supplied by reference TRBV19 and TRBJ1-1, is DGGITQSPKYLFRKEGQNVTLSCEQNLNHDAMYWYRQDPGQGLRLIYYSQIVNDFQKGDIAEGYSVSREKKESFPLTVTSAQKNPTAFYLCASRSTGNTEAFFGQGTRLTVV.

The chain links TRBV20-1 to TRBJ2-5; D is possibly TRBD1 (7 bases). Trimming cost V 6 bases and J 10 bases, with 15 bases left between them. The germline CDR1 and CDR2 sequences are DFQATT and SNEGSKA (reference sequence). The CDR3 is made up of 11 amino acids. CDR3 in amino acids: CSAFAGTDQYF. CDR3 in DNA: TGCAGTGCCTTTGCGGGGACAGACCAGTACTTC.

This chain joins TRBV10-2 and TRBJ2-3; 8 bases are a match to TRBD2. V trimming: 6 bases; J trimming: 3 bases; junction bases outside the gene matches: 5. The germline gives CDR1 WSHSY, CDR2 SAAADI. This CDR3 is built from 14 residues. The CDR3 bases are TGCGCCAGCAGGGTGGGACTAGGAACAGATACGCAGTATTTT. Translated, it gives CASRVGLGTDTQYF.